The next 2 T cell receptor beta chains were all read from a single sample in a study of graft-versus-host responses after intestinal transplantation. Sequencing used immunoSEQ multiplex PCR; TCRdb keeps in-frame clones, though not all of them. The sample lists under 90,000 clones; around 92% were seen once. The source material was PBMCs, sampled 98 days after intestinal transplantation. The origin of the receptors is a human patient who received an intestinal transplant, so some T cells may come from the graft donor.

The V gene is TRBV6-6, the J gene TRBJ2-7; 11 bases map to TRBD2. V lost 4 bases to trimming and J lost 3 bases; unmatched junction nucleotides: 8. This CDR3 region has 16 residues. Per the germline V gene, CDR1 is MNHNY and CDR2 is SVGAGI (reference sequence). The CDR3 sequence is CASSSDPLAGDYEQYF. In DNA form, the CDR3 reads TGTGCCAGCAGTTCCGATCCACTAGCGGGAGACTACGAGCAGTACTTC.

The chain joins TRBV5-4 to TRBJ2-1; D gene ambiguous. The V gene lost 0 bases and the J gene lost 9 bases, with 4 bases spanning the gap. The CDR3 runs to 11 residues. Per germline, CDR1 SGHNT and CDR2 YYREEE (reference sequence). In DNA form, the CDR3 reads TGTGCCAGCAGCTTGGCAATTGAGCAGTTCTTC. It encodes CASSLAIEQFF. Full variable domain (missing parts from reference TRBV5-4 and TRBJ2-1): ETGVTQSPTHLIKTRGQQVTLRCSSQSGHNTVSWYQQALGQGPQFIFQYYREEENGRGNFPPRFSGLQFPNYSSELNVNALELDDSALYLCASSLAIEQFFGPGTRLTVL.